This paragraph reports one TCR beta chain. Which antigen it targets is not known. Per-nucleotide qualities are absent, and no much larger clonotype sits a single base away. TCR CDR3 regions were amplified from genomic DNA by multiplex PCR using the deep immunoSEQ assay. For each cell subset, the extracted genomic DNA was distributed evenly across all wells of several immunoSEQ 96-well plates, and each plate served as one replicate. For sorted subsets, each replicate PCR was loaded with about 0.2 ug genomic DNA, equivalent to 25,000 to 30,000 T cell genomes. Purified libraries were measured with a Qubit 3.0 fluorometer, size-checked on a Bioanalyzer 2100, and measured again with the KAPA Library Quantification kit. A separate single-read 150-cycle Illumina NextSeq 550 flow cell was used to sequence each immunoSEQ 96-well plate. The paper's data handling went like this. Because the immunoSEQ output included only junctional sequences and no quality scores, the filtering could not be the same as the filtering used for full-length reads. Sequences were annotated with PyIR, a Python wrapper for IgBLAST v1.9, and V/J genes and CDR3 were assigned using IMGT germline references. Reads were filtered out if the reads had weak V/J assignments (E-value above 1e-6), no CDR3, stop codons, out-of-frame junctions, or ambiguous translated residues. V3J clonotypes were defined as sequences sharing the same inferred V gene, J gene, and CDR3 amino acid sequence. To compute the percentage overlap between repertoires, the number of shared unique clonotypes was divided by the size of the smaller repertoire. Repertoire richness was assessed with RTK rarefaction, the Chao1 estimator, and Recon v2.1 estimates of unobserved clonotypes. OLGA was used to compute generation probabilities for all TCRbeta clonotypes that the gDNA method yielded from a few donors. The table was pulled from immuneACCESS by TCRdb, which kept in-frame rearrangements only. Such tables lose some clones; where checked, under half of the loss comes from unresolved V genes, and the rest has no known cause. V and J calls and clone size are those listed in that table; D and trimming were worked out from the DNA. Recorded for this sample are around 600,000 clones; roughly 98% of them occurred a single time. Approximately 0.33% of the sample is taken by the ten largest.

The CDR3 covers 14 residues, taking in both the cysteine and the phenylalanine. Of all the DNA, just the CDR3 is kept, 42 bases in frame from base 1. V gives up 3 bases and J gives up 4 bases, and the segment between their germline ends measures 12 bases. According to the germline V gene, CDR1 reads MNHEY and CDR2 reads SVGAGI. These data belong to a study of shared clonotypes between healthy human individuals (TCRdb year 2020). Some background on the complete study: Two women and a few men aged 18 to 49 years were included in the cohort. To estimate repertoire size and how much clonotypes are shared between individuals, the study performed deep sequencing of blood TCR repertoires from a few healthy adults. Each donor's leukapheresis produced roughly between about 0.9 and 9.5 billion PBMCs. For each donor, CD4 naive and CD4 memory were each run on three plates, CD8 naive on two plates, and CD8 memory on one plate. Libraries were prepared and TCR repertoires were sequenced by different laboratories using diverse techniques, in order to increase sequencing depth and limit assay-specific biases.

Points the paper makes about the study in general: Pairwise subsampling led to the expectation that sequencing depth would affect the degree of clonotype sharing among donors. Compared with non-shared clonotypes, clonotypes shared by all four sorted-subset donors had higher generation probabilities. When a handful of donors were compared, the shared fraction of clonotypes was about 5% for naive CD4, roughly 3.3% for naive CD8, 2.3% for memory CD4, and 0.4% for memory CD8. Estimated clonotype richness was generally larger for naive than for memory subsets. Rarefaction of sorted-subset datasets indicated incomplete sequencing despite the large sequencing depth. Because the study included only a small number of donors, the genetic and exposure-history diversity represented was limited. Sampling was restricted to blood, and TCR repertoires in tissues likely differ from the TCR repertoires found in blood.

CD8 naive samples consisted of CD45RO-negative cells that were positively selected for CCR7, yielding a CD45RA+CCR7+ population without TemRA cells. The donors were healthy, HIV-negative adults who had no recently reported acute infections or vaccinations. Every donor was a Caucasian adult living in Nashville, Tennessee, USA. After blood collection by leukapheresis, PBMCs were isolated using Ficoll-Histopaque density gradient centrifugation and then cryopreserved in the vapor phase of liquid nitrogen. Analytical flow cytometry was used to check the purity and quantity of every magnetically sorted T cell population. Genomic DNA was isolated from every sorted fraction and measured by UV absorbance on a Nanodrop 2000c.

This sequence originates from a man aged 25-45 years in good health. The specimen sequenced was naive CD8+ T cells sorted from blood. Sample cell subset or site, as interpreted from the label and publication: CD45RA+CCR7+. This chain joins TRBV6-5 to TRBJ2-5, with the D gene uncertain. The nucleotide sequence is TGTGCCAGCAGTTATTCCGATCAAGGAGAGACCCAGTACTTC. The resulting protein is CASSYSDQGETQYF.